This T cell receptor beta chain was observed in a study of blood T cell repertoires in COVID-19. For the study at large: The cDNA or gDNA used as material had been derived from T cells, B-cell-depleted T cells, or PBMCs.

Germline CDR1 reads GTSNPN; CDR2 reads SVGIG (reference sequence). CDR3 length: 13 residues. Unmatched junction bases numbered 3, after V lost 4 bases and J lost 2 bases. In assigning cohorts, the study relied on participant-reported clinical history. Two negative PCRs, clearance, or symptom resolution were required of recovered Cohort 3 donors. TCRdb's table, derived via immunoSEQ multiplex PCR, lists solely in-frame clones and lacks some. The repertoire includes hundreds of thousands of clones, more than 75% of them detected once, and roughly 2.6% sits in the top ten. The specimen sequenced was PBMCs or T cells enriched from blood (not recorded which). This TCR came from a man aged 55 to 70 who had recovered from COVID-19. The chain uses TRBV30 and TRBJ2-3; 7 nucleotides agree with TRBD1. The chain's CDR3 is CAWNRGITDTQYF. For the CDR3, the DNA is TGTGCCTGGAACAGGGGAATCACAGATACGCAGTATTTT.